Shown below are 10 T cell receptor beta chains from a single sample sequenced in a study of human T cells and chemical hapten exposure. Time point denoted: patch test 3, about 24 weeks after DPC sensitization. Treatment denoted: therapeutic diphenylcyclopropenone sensitization with weekly scalp DPC. TCRdb reprocessed the RACE reads via MiXCR and lists one record per CDR3 protein. The table records fewer than 80,000 distinct CDR3 sequences, about 11% of them present only once. The starting material was whole blood, obtained in connection with sensitization to the hapten diphenylcyclopropenone (DPC). These receptors came from a woman in her twenties or thirties with alopecia areata. Some clones in this sample may be carry-over from other donors' samples.

The rearrangement uses TRBV12-3 or TRBV12-4 and TRBJ2-7; D remains unclear. CDR3 size: 12 residues. V was cut by 4 bases and J by 3 bases, with 7 bases left in between. CDR3 loop: CASSSRYYEQYF. The DNA for the CDR3 is TGTGCCAGCAGTTCGCGCTACTACGAGCAGTACTTC.

This clonotype was observed many times. The chain is built from TRBV6-5 and TRBJ2-5; 9 bases line up with TRBD2. V gave up 8 bases and J gave up 5 bases; unmatched junction bases: 15. The germline gives CDR1 MNHEY, CDR2 SVGAGI. The CDR3 extends over 16 amino acids. The CDR3 DNA reads as TGTGCCAGCGCGGAACCGGGAGCGGGGGGTGTCGAGACCCAGTACTTC. Its protein product is CASAEPGAGGVETQYF.

This clonotype has a count of ten or more. This chain links TRBV7-9 with TRBJ1-6; D not certain. This CDR3 has 15 amino acids. With 2 bases removed from V and 3 bases from J, the gap between germline ends came to 8 bases. In germline, CDR1 is SEHNR, CDR2 FQNEAQ (reference sequence). The CDR3 is CASSLTDIYNSPLHF. The DNA of the CDR3 is TGTGCCAGCAGCTTAACAGACATCTATAATTCACCCCTCCACTTT. Full variable domain (rest looked up from reference TRBV7-9 and TRBJ1-6): DTGVSQNPRHKITKRGQNVTFRCDPISEHNRLYWYRQTLGQGPEFLTYFQNEAQLEKSRLLSDRFSAERPKGSFSTLEIQRTEQGDSAMYLCASSLTDIYNSPLHFGNGTRLTVT.

This clonotype has ten or more counts. The CDR3 sequence: CASSFNPGDTEAFF. The CDR3 DNA reads as TGTGCCAGCAGCTTCAACCCCGGAGACACTGAAGCTTTCTTT. The chain links TRBV5-5 to TRBJ1-1; no firm D call. The CDR3 has 14 residues. V lost 2 bases to trimming and J lost 3 bases, with 11 bases between them. Per germline, CDR1 SGHKS and CDR2 YYEKEE (reference sequence).

The chain uses TRBV6-5 and TRBJ2-7, with 8 bases that match TRBD1. The CDR3 has 15 amino acids. Germline-derived CDR1 and CDR2 are MNHEY and SVGAGI. J was trimmed by 2 bases and V by 6 bases; bases with no gene match: 9. This CDR3 reads CASRTPTGATYEQYF. CDR3 in DNA: TGTGCCAGCAGGACCCCGACAGGGGCAACCTACGAGCAGTACTTC.

CDR3 in DNA: TGCGCCAGCACCGCGGGAGTCAATTACAATGAGCAGTTCTTC. Translated, it gives CASTAGVNYNEQFF. The chain is built from TRBV10-2 and TRBJ2-1; 7 bases are a match to TRBD2. Germline CDR1 reads WSHSY; CDR2 reads SAAADI. Unmatched junction bases numbered 7, after V lost 7 bases and J lost 4 bases. This CDR3 is built from 14 residues.

The chain has TRBV28 and TRBJ2-5; D is perhaps TRBD1 (6 bases). The length of the CDR3 is 14 residues. Germline values: CDR1 MDHEN, CDR2 SYDVKM. Trimming shortened V by 3 bases and J by 1 base, and 9 bases separated the two germline ends. This chain's CDR3 is CASSLVTGQETQYF. CDR3 DNA sequence: TGTGCCAGCAGTTTGGTGACAGGCCAAGAGACCCAGTACTTC. Variable domain in full (rest from reference TRBV28 and TRBJ2-5): DVKVTQSSRYLVKRTGEKVFLECVQDMDHENMFWYRQDPGLGLRLIYFSYDVKMKEKGDIPEGYSVSREKKERFSLILESASTNQTSMYLCASSLVTGQETQYFGPGTRLLVL.

This chain joins TRBV7-6 and TRBJ2-3; weak D call: TRBD2 (6 bases). CDR1 and CDR2 (germline): SGHVS, FNYEAQ. The CDR3 is made up of 14 amino acids. The ends were cut back, 1 base at V and 3 bases at J, with 8 bases in the middle. DNA for the CDR3: TGTGCCAGCAGCTTAGGACTAGGAACAGATACGCAGTATTTT. The encoded protein is CASSLGLGTDTQYF.

In its sample, this clonotype was seen a few times. This chain connects TRBV18 to TRBJ2-7; no clear D. Trimming left V 0 bases short and J 0 bases short, with 12 bases between. The CDR3 extends over 16 amino acids. Germline assignment: CDR1 KGHSH and CDR2 LQKENI. The DNA of the CDR3 is TGTGCCAGCTCACCACCCCAACCGCTGAGCTCCTACGAGCAGTACTTC. Amino acid sequence: CASSPPQPLSSYEQYF.

This clonotype was detected ten times or more. This chain uses TRBV28 with TRBJ2-5; 7 bases align to TRBD1. CDR3 length: 13 amino acids. Trimming removed 8 bases from V and 1 base from J; junction bases left unmatched: 4. CDR1 is MDHEN, CDR2 SYDVKM, per germline. CDR3 loop: CASARDSQETQYF. In DNA form, the CDR3 reads TGTGCCAGCGCCCGGGACAGCCAAGAGACCCAGTACTTC.